The 20 T cell receptor beta chains below were found in one sample sequenced in a study of T-cell memory formation after mild COVID-19. Via MiXCR, TCRdb re-called the 5' RACE reads, giving one row per CDR3 protein. The table shows about 440,000 distinct CDR3 sequences, with approximately 20% occurring only once. The sequencing input was PBMCs or a T cell subset sorted from them (not recorded which). These receptors were obtained from an adult woman who had mild COVID-19 (a few samples of this study predate the infection). Cell type and time point are not known.

This clonotype has more than one count but fewer than ten. The gene calls are TRBV7-9 and TRBJ2-3; 8 nucleotides align to TRBD2. This CDR3 contains 14 residues. Looked up from germline, CDR1 is SEHNR and CDR2 is FQNEAQ (reference sequence). After removal of 8 bases from V and 1 base from J, the junction contained 5 bases not matched to a gene. CDR3 sequence (DNA): TGTGCCAGCCTGAACGGGAGGGGCACAGATACGCAGTATTTT. It specifies CASLNGRGTDTQYF.

This clonotype occurred a few times. This chain's CDR3 is CASSSFTSGANEQFF. CDR3 nucleotide sequence: TGTGCCAGCAGCTCCTTTACTAGCGGGGCCAATGAGCAGTTCTTC. The V call is TRBV13, the J call TRBJ2-1; TRBD2 matches 10 bases. The V gene's germline CDR1 is PRHDT and CDR2 FYEKMQ (reference sequence). J gave up 6 bases and V 4 bases, and 6 bases lay outside the gene matches. The CDR3 covers 15 residues. Supplemented by reference TRBV13 and TRBJ2-1, the full variable domain reads AAGVIQSPRHLIKEKRETATLKCYPIPRHDTVYWYQQGPGQDPQFLISFYEKMQSDKGSIPDRFSAQQFSDYHSELNMSSLELGDSALYFCASSSFTSGANEQFFGPGTRLTVL.

This clonotype was seen a handful of times. This rearrangement joins TRBV6-5 to TRBJ2-6; D may be TRBD1 (6 bases). Germline-derived CDR1 and CDR2 are MNHEY and SVGAGI. V gave up 0 bases and J gave up 0 bases, with 12 bases separating them. The CDR3 is made up of 18 amino acids. The CDR3 DNA is TGTGCCAGCAGTTACTCGAACAGGGTGACCTCTGGGGCCAACGTCCTGACTTTC. Encoded protein: CASSYSNRVTSGANVLTF.

The chain uses TRBV6-4 and TRBJ2-3, with TRBD2 matching over 8 bases. V trimming: 2 bases; J trimming: 1 base; junction bases outside the gene matches: 2. Germline values: CDR1 MRHNA, CDR2 SNTAGT. The CDR3 consists of 15 residues. CDR3: CASSDRRGGTDTQYF. CDR3 sequence (DNA): TGTGCCAGCAGTGACCGGCGGGGGGGCACAGATACGCAGTATTTT.

The rearrangement joins TRBV30 to TRBJ2-5; TRBD1 agrees at 8 bases. The V gene end was trimmed by 3 bases and the J gene end by 1 base; junction bases not matched to a gene: 4. Germline CDR1 is GTSNPN and CDR2 is SVGIG (reference sequence). This CDR3 contains 14 residues. The CDR3 nucleotides read TGTGCCTGGAGCAGGGGGCTCGCCCAAGAGACCCAGTACTTC. Translated: CAWSRGLAQETQYF.

This clonotype was detected only a few times. V is TRBV6-6 and J is TRBJ2-1; D gene uncertain. CDR3 length equals 16 residues. Between the trimmed V and J ends, which lost 2 bases and 4 bases, there was a span of 15 bases. Germline CDR1 and CDR2: MNHNY and SVGAGI (reference sequence). The CDR3 nucleotides are TGTGCCAGCAGTTACGGTAAAGGGTACGAGTACAATGAGCAGTTCTTC. It specifies CASSYGKGYEYNEQFF.

This clonotype was seen a handful of times. The chain has TRBV5-1 and TRBJ1-4, with D hard to call. The CDR3 is made up of 15 amino acids. The germline CDR1 and CDR2 sequences are SGHRS and YFSETQ. The germline V and J ends were trimmed by 0 bases and 5 bases, with 11 bases remaining between them. DNA of the CDR3: TGCGCCAGCAGCTTGGAGGGCAGCTTAAATGAAAAACTGTTTTTT. Protein product: CASSLEGSLNEKLFF.

The chain couples TRBV7-9 to TRBJ1-4; tentative D call: TRBD1 (6 bases). Deletions cut 5 bases from V and 8 bases from J, with 18 bases between. The length of the CDR3 is 15 residues. Looked up from germline, CDR1 is SEHNR and CDR2 is FQNEAQ (reference sequence). Here the CDR3 DNA reads TGTGCCAGCAGCCCCGGAGGGGGGGCGACAGAAAAACTGTTTTTT. It codes for CASSPGGGATEKLFF.

This clonotype was observed a few times. The J gene is TRBJ1-1, the V gene TRBV5-5, with a tentative D call TRBD1 (6 bases). From germline, CDR1 is SGHKS and CDR2 YYEKEE (reference sequence). The CDR3 extends over 15 amino acids. The V end lost 4 bases, the J end lost 0 bases, and 13 bases lay between the germline ends. CDR3 in DNA: TGTGCCAGCAGCCTCCCCGGACAGTTGAACACTGAAGCTTTCTTT. It translates to CASSLPGQLNTEAFF.

At least ten counts were recorded for this clonotype. The rearrangement uses TRBV7-8 and TRBJ2-1; D is unclear. The length of the CDR3 is 10 residues. Germline-derived CDR1 and CDR2 are SGHVS and FQNEAQ. The ends were cut back, 5 bases at V and 10 bases at J, with 6 bases in the middle. Here the CDR3 reads CASSGAEQFF. CDR3 nucleotide sequence: TGTGCCAGCAGCGGTGCGGAGCAGTTCTTC.

There are a few counts of this clonotype. This chain uses TRBV7-8 with TRBJ2-5, with 10 bases aligning to TRBD1. Germline V gene sequence: CDR1 SGHVS, CDR2 FQNEAQ. CDR3 length: 17 amino acids. Germline trimming cut 1 base from V and 2 bases from J; bases unmatched to any gene: 7. This CDR3 is CASSLVVDRGPQETQYF. The DNA for the CDR3 is TGTGCCAGCAGCTTAGTGGTCGACAGGGGGCCGCAAGAGACCCAGTACTTC.

The chain uses TRBV4-3 and TRBJ2-3; 13 positions agree with TRBD2. There are 19 residues in the CDR3. Germline CDR1 is LGHNA and CDR2 is YSLEER. V lost 4 bases, J lost 6 bases, and 16 bases stayed unmatched. Here the CDR3 reads CASSPLGWGLAGSGDTQYF. The DNA of the CDR3 is TGCGCCAGCAGCCCATTAGGTTGGGGACTAGCGGGAAGCGGGGATACGCAGTATTTT.

The rearrangement uses TRBV9 and TRBJ2-7; 11 bases agree with TRBD1. Germline-derived CDR1 and CDR2 are SGDLS and YYNGEE. CDR3 size: 15 residues. The trim removed 0 bases at V and 9 bases at J, leaving 8 bases unmatched. This CDR3 is CASSVGTGGNSGQYF. The DNA for the CDR3 is TGTGCCAGCAGCGTAGGGACAGGGGGCAATTCGGGGCAGTACTTC.

This clonotype was picked up a small number of times. V usage is TRBV27 and J usage is TRBJ1-2; 9 bases map to TRBD1. Germline V gene sequence: CDR1 MNHEY, CDR2 SMNVEV (reference sequence). The CDR3 totals 13 residues. V shed 10 bases, J shed 8 bases, and the junction held 11 bases outside the gene matches. The CDR3: CATRPWDRDGYTF. The CDR3 coding sequence is TGTGCCACCCGACCCTGGGACAGGGACGGCTACACCTTC.

With respect to this clonotype: A much more abundant neighbour one base away suggests this may be a read error. No conserved phenylalanine or tryptophan ends this CDR3, so it is likely a read error. The rearrangement joins TRBV7-2 to TRBJ2-5, with 11 bases identical to TRBD2. Looked up from germline, CDR1 is SGHTA and CDR2 is FQGNSA. The CDR3 extends over 16 amino acids. The ends lost 5 bases at V and 1 base at J; junction bases unmatched: 6. CDR3 sequence: CASSLGTSGFQETQYL. Here the CDR3 DNA reads TGTGCCAGCAGCCTAGGGACTAGCGGATTCCAAGAGACCCAGTACTTA.

The rearrangement joins TRBV6-2 or TRBV6-3 to TRBJ1-5; the D is unclear. CDR1 is MNHEY and CDR2 is SVGEGT in the germline V gene. V lost 0 bases and J lost 7, with 13 bases in between. The CDR3 consists of 15 residues. In DNA form, the CDR3 reads TGTGCCAGCAGTTACTCGAATCCGGCGGCCCAGCCCCAGCATTTT. Residues: CASSYSNPAAQPQHF.

V and J are TRBV24-1 and TRBJ2-7; TRBD1 matches 10 bases. V dropped 4 bases and J dropped 4; count of bases not matched to a gene: 6. CDR3 length equals 15 residues. Germline assignment: CDR1 KGHDR and CDR2 SFDVKD. CDR3 coding DNA: TGTGCCACCAGTGAATCGGACAGGGGGACATACGAGCAGTACTTC. Protein product: CATSESDRGTYEQYF.

The DNA for the CDR3 is TGTGCCATCAGTGCCTCTACAGGGAACACTGAAGCTTTCTTT. This translates into CAISASTGNTEAFF. The rearrangement links TRBV10-3 to TRBJ1-1, with D possibly matching TRBD1 (5 bases). The V end lost 4 bases, the J end lost 1 base, and 10 bases lay between the germline ends. The CDR3 runs 14 residues. Per germline, CDR1 ENHRY and CDR2 SYGVKD.

This clonotype was picked up a small number of times. J is TRBJ2-5 and V is TRBV7-2, with 10 nucleotides matching TRBD2. After removal of 4 bases from V and 4 bases from J, the junction contained 9 bases not matched to a gene. CDR3 size: 16 residues. Germline V CDR1 and CDR2: SGHTA, FQGNSA. For the CDR3, the DNA is TGTGCCAGCAGCTCAGGGAAACTAGCGGGAAGAGAGACCCAGTACTTC. Residues: CASSSGKLAGRETQYF.

The V call is TRBV24-1, the J call TRBJ2-3, with a weak D call TRBD2 (6 bases). V was shortened by 1 base and J by 2 bases, with 15 bases between the two germline ends. The CDR3 totals 17 residues. Germline CDR1 is KGHDR and CDR2 is SFDVKD. CDR3 loop: CATSDLSGGIHTDTQYF. The CDR3 coding sequence is TGTGCCACCAGTGATTTAAGTGGGGGGATCCACACAGATACGCAGTATTTT.